The 9 T cell receptor beta chains below all came from one sample that was sequenced in a study of control samples from healthy donors and cancer patients. Method: immunoSEQ multiplex PCR; TCRdb's copy keeps in-frame clones and lacks some. The data contain around 120,000 clones, around 86% of them seen just once; the ten biggest clones take up around 8.7%. The sequenced sample was blood. The receptors were gathered from a man aged 40-49 years in good health.

For the CDR3, the DNA is TGTGCCAGCAGCTCACCGGGACAGAGCTCTGGGGCCAACGTCCTGACTTTC. Protein: CASSSPGQSSGANVLTF. V and J are TRBV7-7 and TRBJ2-6, with 7 bases that match TRBD1. V lost 4 bases and J lost 0; bases outside the gene matches: 6. CDR3 length: 17 residues. In germline, CDR1 is SSHAT, CDR2 FNYEAQ (reference sequence).

In its sample, this clone was seen a few times. The V gene is TRBV30, the J gene TRBJ1-1; 11 nucleotides match TRBD1. Germline CDR1 and CDR2: GTSNPN and SVGIG (reference sequence). V was pared by 5 bases and J by 4 bases, with 6 bases of the junction left unmatched. CDR3 length: 14 amino acids. The CDR3 is CAWGHGQGATEAFF. For the CDR3, the DNA is TGTGCCTGGGGTCATGGACAGGGGGCCACTGAAGCTTTCTTT.

V is TRBV19 and J is TRBJ2-7, with D maybe TRBD2 (6 bases). CDR3 length equals 14 residues. Trimming took 3 bases from V and 3 from J, leaving 12 bases between them. Germline CDR1 LNHDA, CDR2 SQIVND (reference sequence). Written as DNA, the CDR3 is TGTGCCAGTAGTATTTTTCCCGGGGGCTACGAGCAGTACTTC. Translating it yields CASSIFPGGYEQYF. Based on the CDR3 plus reference TRBV19 and TRBJ2-7, the full variable domain is DGGITQSPKYLFRKEGQNVTLSCEQNLNHDAMYWYRQDPGQGLRLIYYSQIVNDFQKGDIAEGYSVSREKKESFPLTVTSAQKNPTAFYLCASSIFPGGYEQYFGPGTRLTVT.

The V call is TRBV7-6, the J call TRBJ2-7, with a weak D call TRBD2 (6 bases). Germline V gives CDR1 SGHVS, CDR2 FNYEAQ. The CDR3 is 15 residues long. The germline V and J ends were trimmed by 5 bases and 2 bases, with 16 bases remaining between them. This CDR3 reads CASSPSGSNPYEQYF. CDR3 bases: TGTGCCAGCAGCCCCAGCGGGTCTAATCCCTACGAGCAGTACTTC.

The V gene is TRBV21-1, the J gene TRBJ2-7; TRBD2 is the table's D call, not checked against the DNA. TRBV21-1 is designated a pseudogene. The CDR3 consists of 14 residues. The DNA for the CDR3 is TGTGCCAGCAGCAAAGATGGGTTCGGGTACGAGCAGTACTTC. Translated: CASSKDGFGYEQYF.

The rearrangement joins TRBV5-4 to TRBJ2-7; 7 bases line up with TRBD1. Germline CDR1 reads SGHNT; CDR2 reads YYREEE (reference sequence). There are 14 residues in the CDR3. The V and J ends lost 3 bases and 5 bases, in that order; junction bases with no gene match: 8. The CDR3 sequence: CASSWRTGPNEQYF. CDR3 DNA: TGTGCCAGCAGCTGGCGGACAGGCCCCAACGAGCAGTACTTC.

The chain has TRBV6-5 and TRBJ2-3, with D hard to call. This CDR3 comprises 14 residues. V shed 2 bases and J shed 7 bases, with 13 bases lying between them. Germline V gene sequence: CDR1 MNHEY, CDR2 SVGAGI. The CDR3 bases are TGTGCCAGCAGTTACACCTCTGGTGAATATACGCAGTATTTT. It is translated as CASSYTSGEYTQYF.

The chain has TRBV29-1 and TRBJ2-7; no clear D gene. Germline values: CDR1 SQVTM, CDR2 ANQGSEA. V lost 4 bases and J lost 1, with 11 bases in between. The CDR3 spans 13 residues. CDR3 coding DNA: TGCAGCGTTGGAGTCAGCGAATCCTACGAGCAGTACTTC. This codes for CSVGVSESYEQYF.

CDR3 sequence reads: CASSVAGTSGDSYNEQFF. DNA for the CDR3: TGTGCCAGCAGCGTAGCCGGGACTAGCGGGGACTCCTACAATGAGCAGTTCTTC. The V gene is TRBV9, the J gene TRBJ2-1; 13 nucleotides match TRBD2. CDR3 length equals 18 residues. Germline CDR1 SGDLS, CDR2 YYNGEE. V gave up 0 bases and J gave up 0 bases; unmatched junction bases: 3.